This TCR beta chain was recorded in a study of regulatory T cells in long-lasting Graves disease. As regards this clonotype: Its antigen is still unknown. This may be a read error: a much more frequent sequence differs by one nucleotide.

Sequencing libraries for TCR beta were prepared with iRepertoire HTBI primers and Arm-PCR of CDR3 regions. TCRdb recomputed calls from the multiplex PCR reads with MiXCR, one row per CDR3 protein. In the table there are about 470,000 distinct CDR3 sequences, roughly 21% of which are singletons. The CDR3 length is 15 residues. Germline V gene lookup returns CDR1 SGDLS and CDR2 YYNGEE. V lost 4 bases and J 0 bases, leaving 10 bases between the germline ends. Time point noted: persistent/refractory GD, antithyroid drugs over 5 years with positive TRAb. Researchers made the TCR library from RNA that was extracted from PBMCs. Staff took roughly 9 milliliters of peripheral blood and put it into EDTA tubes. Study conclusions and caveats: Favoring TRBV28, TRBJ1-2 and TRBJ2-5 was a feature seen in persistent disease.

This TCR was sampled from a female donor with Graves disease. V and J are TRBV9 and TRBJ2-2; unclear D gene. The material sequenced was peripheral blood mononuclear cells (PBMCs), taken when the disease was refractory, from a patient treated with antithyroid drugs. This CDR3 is CASSIRTANTGELFF. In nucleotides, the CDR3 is TGTGCCAGCAGCATCCGGACGGCGAACACCGGGGAGCTGTTTTTT.